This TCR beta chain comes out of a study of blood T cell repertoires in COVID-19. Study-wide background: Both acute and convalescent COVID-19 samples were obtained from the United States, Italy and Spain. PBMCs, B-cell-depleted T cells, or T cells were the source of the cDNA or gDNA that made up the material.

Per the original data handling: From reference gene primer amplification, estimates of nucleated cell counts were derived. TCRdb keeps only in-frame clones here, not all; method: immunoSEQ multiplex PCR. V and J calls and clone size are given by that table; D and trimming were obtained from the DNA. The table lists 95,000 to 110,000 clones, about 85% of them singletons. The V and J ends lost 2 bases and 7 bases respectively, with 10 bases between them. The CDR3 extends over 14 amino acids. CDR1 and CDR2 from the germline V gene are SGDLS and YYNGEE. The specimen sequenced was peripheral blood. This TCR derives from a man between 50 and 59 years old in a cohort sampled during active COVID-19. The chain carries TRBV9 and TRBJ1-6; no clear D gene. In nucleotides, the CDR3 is TGTGCCAGCAGCGTTGCACAGACAAATTCACCCCTCCACTTT. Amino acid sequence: CASSVAQTNSPLHF.